This T cell receptor (beta chain) was recorded in a study of blood T cell repertoires in COVID-19. Across the whole study: Whether acute or convalescent, the COVID-19 samples came from the United States, Italy and Spain. In each case, the material was cDNA or gDNA derived from T cells, B-cell-depleted T cells, or PBMCs.

The length of the CDR3 is 15 residues. The V and J ends lost 1 base and 3 bases respectively, with 10 bases between them. Germline CDR1 reads SEHNR; CDR2 reads FQNEAQ (reference sequence). Original methodology: Reference gene primer amplification gave nucleated cell count estimates. Some clones are missing from TCRdb's copy, which holds only in-frame ones; the method was immunoSEQ multiplex PCR. The V and J calls and the clone size are those of that table, but D and trimming were determined from the DNA. Altogether over 300,000 clones are present, roughly 90% being singletons, with the ten largest covering around 7%.

The sequenced sample was peripheral blood. The source is a man between 18 and 35 years old with active or convalescent COVID-19. This sequence joins TRBV7-9 and TRBJ1-5; D is unresolved. CDR3 in DNA: TGTGCCAGCAGCTTAGATCCGGGATTCAATCAGCCCCAGCATTTT. Translation: CASSLDPGFNQPQHF.